The 27 T cell receptor beta chains in this list originate from one sample, sequenced in a study of blood T cells in healthy people across ages. Then a second PCR, running roughly 7 to 11 cycles, was carried out with a sample-barcoded 5' primer and a J-beta primer mix. TCRdb re-called the 5' RACE reads with MiXCR, one entry per CDR3 protein. The data contain 1.4 million or so distinct CDR3 sequences, around 40% of them singletons. Material for sequencing was blood. Receptors were obtained from a woman aged 18-30 years in good health.

The V and J genes are TRBV7-2 and TRBJ2-7; a possible D gene is TRBD1 (5 bases). The V gene lost 1 base and the J gene lost 3 bases, with 16 bases spanning the gap. Germline assignment: CDR1 SGHTA and CDR2 FQGNSA. CDR3 length equals 16 residues. CDR3 sequence (DNA): TGTGCCAGCAGCTTAGGCGCGGCAGGGTCTATCTACGAGCAGTACTTC. Protein sequence: CASSLGAAGSIYEQYF.

Points on this clonotype: An end of the junction differs from the germline gene, which may be a read error. The V gene is TRBV28, the J gene TRBJ2-3; D remains unclear. The germline V gene encodes CDR1 MDHEN and CDR2 SYDVKM. The CDR3 sequence is 13 residues long. The CDR3 DNA is TGTGCCAGCAGTTCCCGTGCTGTAGATACGCGGTATTTT. Translated: CASSSRAVDTRYF.

The genes are TRBV5-1 and TRBJ2-7, with D perhaps TRBD1 (5 bases). Per germline, CDR1 SGHRS and CDR2 YFSETQ. The V end was cut by 0 bases, the J end by 5 bases, with 9 bases between. The CDR3 runs to 13 residues. CDR3 loop: CASSLETENEQYF. Here the CDR3 DNA reads TGCGCCAGCAGCTTGGAGACAGAGAACGAGCAGTACTTC.

There are a few counts of this clonotype. This chain uses TRBV4-3 with TRBJ1-1; TRBD1 might be the D (6 bases). The CDR3 extends over 13 amino acids. Trimming took 5 bases from V and 5 from J, leaving 12 bases between them. From germline, CDR1 is LGHNA and CDR2 YSLEER. This CDR3 reads CASSNRERTEAFF. The CDR3 nucleotides read TGCGCCAGCAGCAACAGGGAGAGGACTGAAGCTTTCTTT.

DNA for the CDR3: TGTGCCGGCGCGTATGGGAACACTGAAGCTTTCTTT. This translates into CAGAYGNTEAFF. The V and J genes are TRBV7-9 and TRBJ1-1; D is unclear. The CDR3 sequence is 12 residues long. The V end was cut by 11 bases, the J end by 1 base, with 11 bases between. Germline loops: CDR1 SEHNR, CDR2 FQNEAQ (reference sequence).

The rearrangement links TRBV10-3 to TRBJ1-1; no clear D gene. The germline V gene encodes CDR1 ENHRY and CDR2 SYGVKD. This CDR3 is 13 amino acids long. Trimming shortened V by 2 bases and J by 5 bases, and 9 bases separated the two germline ends. The DNA for the CDR3 is TGTGCCATCAGTGAGGGGATGGGAACTGAAGCTTTCTTT. It encodes CAISEGMGTEAFF.

This sequence joins TRBV27 and TRBJ2-7; D is perhaps TRBD1 or TRBD2 (5 bases each). From germline, CDR1 is MNHEY and CDR2 SMNVEV (reference sequence). This CDR3 is 14 amino acids long. Trimming took 5 bases from V and 4 from J, leaving 15 bases between them. CDR3: CASSPRGFSYEQYF. CDR3 in DNA: TGTGCCAGCAGTCCCCGGGGCTTTTCTTACGAGCAGTACTTC.

The chain has TRBV7-2 and TRBJ2-7; 7 positions match TRBD2. This CDR3 is 16 amino acids long. With V trimmed by 5 bases and J by 2 bases, 12 bases remained unmatched. From germline, CDR1 is SGHTA and CDR2 FQGNSA. This chain's CDR3 is CASSPRPLADPYEQYF. The DNA for the CDR3 is TGTGCCAGCAGCCCCAGACCTCTAGCGGACCCCTACGAGCAGTACTTC. Full variable domain (missing parts from reference TRBV7-2 and TRBJ2-7): GAGVSQSPSNKVTEKGKDVELRCDPISGHTALYWYRQSLGQGLEFLIYFQGNSAPDKSGLPSDRFSAERTGGSVSTLTIQRTQQEDSAVYLCASSPRPLADPYEQYFGPGTRLTVT.

In its sample, this clonotype was seen a few times. This chain connects TRBV15 to TRBJ1-2, with 8 bases matching TRBD1. This CDR3 is built from 18 residues. Germline CDR1 reads LNHNV; CDR2 reads YYDKDF (reference sequence). Trimming at V came to 4 bases and at J to 1 base, leaving 14 bases not matched to a gene. CDR3: CATSISPGDRFRNYGYTF. The DNA for the CDR3 is TGTGCCACCAGCATTTCTCCGGGGGACAGGTTTCGTAACTATGGCTACACCTTC.

This clonotype turned up a few times. The genes are TRBV20-1 and TRBJ2-4, with D possibly TRBD1 on 7 matching bases. The V and J ends lost 6 bases and 3 bases respectively, with 15 bases between them. The CDR3 is made up of 14 amino acids. From germline, CDR1 is DFQATT and CDR2 SNEGSKA (reference sequence). The CDR3: CSAQDRRGKNIQYF. Here the CDR3 DNA reads TGCAGTGCCCAGGACAGGCGGGGCAAAAACATTCAGTACTTC.

J is TRBJ2-1 and V is TRBV11-1, with a weak D call TRBD2 (6 bases). This CDR3 spans 15 amino acids. Germline V lookup: CDR1 SGHAT, CDR2 FQDESV (reference sequence). V lost 1 base, J lost 4 bases, and 11 bases lay in between. The CDR3 nucleotides read TGTGCCAGCAGCTTAGGCGGGATGCGGTACAATGAGCAGTTCTTC. This translates into CASSLGGMRYNEQFF.

The V gene is TRBV12-3 or TRBV12-4, the J gene TRBJ1-6; D remains unclear. The CDR3 totals 14 residues. The V gene lost 2 bases and the J gene lost 12 bases, with 14 bases spanning the gap. The CDR3 DNA sequence: TGTGCCAGCAGTTTAAGGTTCCCCAACGGACCCCTCCACTTT. This translates into CASSLRFPNGPLHF.

Remarks on this clonotype: Germline and junction disagree at one end, which may indicate a read error. This sequence joins TRBV12-3 or TRBV12-4 and TRBJ2-3; 11 bases align to TRBD2. The CDR3 loop spans 15 amino acids. CDR3 protein: CASSDSGGAGDTQYF. The CDR3 DNA sequence: TGCGCCAGCAGCGATAGCGGGGGGGCGGGAGATACGCAGTATTTT.

This clonotype was counted once. V gene TRBV7-9 combines with J gene TRBJ1-1, with D perhaps matching TRBD1 (6 bases). Germline-derived CDR1 and CDR2 are SEHNR and FQNEAQ (reference sequence). This CDR3 has 10 amino acids. The CDR3 sequence is CANSDSEAFF. Written as DNA, the CDR3 is TGTGCAAATTCGGACAGCGAAGCTTTCTTT. The entire variable domain, with the rest obtained from reference TRBV7-9 and TRBJ1-1, is as follows: DTGVSQNPRHKITKRGQNVTFRCDPISEHNRLYWYRQTLGQGPEFLTYFQNEAQLEKSRLLSDRFSAERPKGSFSTLEIQRTEQGDSAMYLCANSDSEAFFGQGTRLTVV.

The chain couples TRBV6-5 to TRBJ1-2; no clear D. The CDR3 extends over 15 amino acids. In germline, CDR1 is MNHEY, CDR2 SVGAGI. Trimming left V 5 bases short and J 1 base short, with 14 bases between. The CDR3 nucleotides are TGTGCCAGCAGTCGTGACCTGTCGCGTAACTATGGCTACACCTTC. This sequence encodes CASSRDLSRNYGYTF.

V usage is TRBV4-1 and J usage is TRBJ2-1; D might be TRBD1 (6 bases). Near its end, the DNA agrees better with TRBJ2-7, so the J call may be wrong. Looked up from germline, CDR1 is MGHRA and CDR2 is YSYEKL. CDR3 size: 17 residues. The CDR3: CASSHLTGLISYNEQYF. The CDR3 DNA follows: TGCGCCAGCAGCCATCTTACAGGGTTAATCTCCTACAATGAGCAGTACTTC.

This rearrangement joins TRBV7-8 to TRBJ2-1, with D uncertain. The CDR3 spans 12 residues. The germline V and J ends were trimmed by 2 bases and 10 bases, with 9 bases remaining between them. Germline CDR1 and CDR2: SGHVS and FQNEAQ. The CDR3 region has the DNA TGTGCCAGCAGCTTAAGGACCGTCGAGCAGTTCTTC. Encoded protein: CASSLRTVEQFF.

The chain combines TRBV20-1 with TRBJ2-1, with D possibly being TRBD1 or TRBD2 (5 bases each). CDR1 is DFQATT, CDR2 SNEGSKA, per germline (reference sequence). Trimming took 5 bases from V and 4 from J, leaving 15 bases between them. This CDR3 has 14 amino acids. DNA of the CDR3: TGCAGTGCTTTCGACGGGGACCAGTACAATGAGCAGTTCTTC. Amino acids: CSAFDGDQYNEQFF.

This clonotype was observed at least ten times. CDR3 DNA sequence: TGTGCCAGCAGCCTCTTAGCGGGGCTATACAATGAGCAGTTCTTC. This encodes CASSLLAGLYNEQFF. The V call is TRBV7-9, the J call TRBJ2-1; 8 bases are a match to TRBD2. V lost 5 bases to trimming and J lost 4 bases; unmatched junction nucleotides: 7. The CDR3 covers 15 residues. Germline V gives CDR1 SEHNR, CDR2 FQNEAQ (reference sequence).

This clonotype was detected only a few times. This sequence may be a read error, since a much larger clone differs from it by one base. The chain links TRBV29-1 to TRBJ1-1; no reliable D call. V was pared by 3 bases and J by 1 base, with 6 bases between. The V gene's germline CDR1 is SQVTM and CDR2 ANQGSEA. The CDR3 length is 12 residues. Here the CDR3 DNA reads TGCAGCGTTGATTGGGGGAACACTGAAGCTTTCTTT. It translates to CSVDWGNTEAFF.

This clonotype was seen repeatedly, ten times or more. This chain joins TRBV4-3 and TRBJ1-4, with D unresolved. Trimming removed 4 bases from V and 0 bases from J, with 6 bases in between. Looked up from germline, CDR1 is LGHNA and CDR2 is YSLEER. CDR3 length: 14 amino acids. In DNA form, the CDR3 reads TGCGCCAGCAGCCCAGGTTCAACTAATGAAAAACTGTTTTTT. Residues: CASSPGSTNEKLFF.

This clonotype was seen a handful of times. The chain employs TRBV9 and TRBJ2-3; 10 bases line up with TRBD2. Germline loops: CDR1 SGDLS, CDR2 YYNGEE. The junction had 11 bases not matched to a gene; V was cut back by 0 bases and J by 4 bases. The CDR3 length is 18 residues. The CDR3 reads CASSVGSLAGGLADTQYF. DNA for the CDR3: TGTGCCAGCAGCGTAGGGTCCTTAGCGGGGGGCCTCGCAGATACGCAGTATTTT.

The rearrangement links TRBV12-5 to TRBJ2-3, with D unclear. This CDR3 has 12 amino acids. With 7 bases removed from V and 0 bases from J, the gap between germline ends came to 5 bases. Looked up from germline, CDR1 is LGHNT and CDR2 is FRNRAP. The CDR3 DNA follows: TGTGCTAGTGCCAGGAGCACAGATACGCAGTATTTT. This translates into CASARSTDTQYF. The full variable domain, with the rest looked up from reference TRBV12-5 and TRBJ2-3, is DARVTQTPRHKVTEMGQEVTMRCQPILGHNTVFWYRQTMMQGLELLAYFRNRAPLDDSGMPKDRFSAEMPDATLATLKIQPSEPRDSAVYFCASARSTDTQYFGPGTRLTVL.

This clonotype showed up just a few times. This chain links TRBV7-9 with TRBJ1-1; D is ambiguous. V was pared by 7 bases and J by 2 bases, with 14 bases between. This CDR3 is 14 amino acids long. CDR1 is SEHNR and CDR2 is FQNEAQ in the germline V gene (reference sequence). DNA of the CDR3: TGTGCCAGCATCCCGGCAGGCTTAAACACTGAAGCTTTCTTT. This translates into CASIPAGLNTEAFF.

This clonotype has only a few counts. The rearrangement links TRBV6-2 or TRBV6-3 to TRBJ1-2, with D maybe TRBD1 (6 bases). Per germline, CDR1 MNHEY and CDR2 SVGEGT. V gave up 0 bases and J gave up 6 bases, with 8 bases separating them. The CDR3 has 13 amino acids. As DNA, the CDR3 is TGTGCCAGCAGTTACTCCGGGACAAATGGCTACACCTTC. It yields the protein CASSYSGTNGYTF.

V usage is TRBV25-1 and J usage is TRBJ2-3; no definite D call. With 4 bases removed from V and 2 bases from J, the gap between germline ends came to 16 bases. CDR3 length: 16 residues. Germline V lookup: CDR1 MGHDK, CDR2 SYGVNS. CDR3 bases: TGTGCCAGCAGTGGGTTGATCGGCCCGTTCACAGATACGCAGTATTTT. Its protein is CASSGLIGPFTDTQYF.

The chain carries TRBV19 and TRBJ1-1; weak D call: TRBD1 (5 bases). The CDR3 totals 12 residues. Trimming removed 7 bases from V and 4 bases from J, with 10 bases in between. Germline CDR1 LNHDA, CDR2 SQIVND (reference sequence). The CDR3 loop is CASMGDLTEAFF. The CDR3 DNA follows: TGTGCCAGTATGGGGGACCTCACTGAAGCTTTCTTT.